One T cell receptor beta chain is described in this entry. No antigen is known for it. This entry is derived from a study of cytomegalovirus exposure and HLA in healthy donors. Points from the study as a whole: Most TCR beta V segments were productive about 90% or about 30% of the time in an earlier analysis. Sequencing likely caused a cluster of highly shared sequence variants.

It was with 60 Vbeta and 13 Jbeta primers that the PCR ran. Sequencing was performed with immunoSEQ multiplex PCR; in TCRdb, only in-frame clones are kept and a portion is missing. The table lists fewer than 110,000 clones, approximately 76% of them singletons. This CDR3 region has 14 residues. Per germline, CDR1 MDHEN and CDR2 SYDVKM. Between the trimmed V and J ends, which lost 5 bases and 7 bases, there was a span of 12 bases. The sample comprised PBMCs. This receptor was identified in a man aged 35-49 years in good health and CMV-seronegative. The chain employs TRBV28 and TRBJ1-6; D is perhaps TRBD1 (5 bases). The CDR3: CASSTDRPNSPLHF. The CDR3 nucleotides are TGTGCCAGCAGTACCGACAGACCCAATTCACCCCTCCACTTT.